The TCR beta chain described here comes from a study of blood T cells in healthy people across ages. The CDR3 contains 12 residues. Germline CDR1 DFQATT, CDR2 SNEGSKA (reference sequence). J was trimmed by 8 bases and V by 5 bases; bases with no gene match: 6. A second PCR of 7 to 11 cycles used a sample-barcoded 5' primer and a J-beta primer mix. TCRdb analysed the 5' RACE reads with MiXCR anew, one entry per CDR3 protein. The profile covers 550,000 to 650,000 distinct CDR3 sequences, with under 30% appearing a single time and around 14% taken by the ten largest. In the case of this clonotype: This may come from a read error, since a much larger clone is one base off.

The source material was blood. The chain recombines TRBV20-1 with TRBJ1-2; the match to TRBD1 covers 9 bases. The source of this sequence is a woman older than 75 in good health. CDR3 nucleotide sequence: TGCAGTGCTGGGGGACAGGGAAGAGGCTACACCTTC. Protein: CSAGGQGRGYTF.